This T cell receptor beta chain emerged from a study of blood T cell repertoires in COVID-19. During active infection, Seattle patients enrolled and were then monitored through disease. This CDR3 has 19 amino acids. The V gene's germline CDR1 is LGHDT and CDR2 YNNKEL (reference sequence). With V trimmed by 4 bases and J by 0 bases, 10 bases remained unmatched. This table comes from immunoSEQ multiplex PCR, and its TCRdb copy is limited to in-frame clones, with some not included. Among 150,000 or so clones listed, 75% to 85% were seen once. This sequence joins TRBV3-1 (or the pseudogene TRBV3-2) and TRBJ2-3; 13 bases map to TRBD2. The source of this sequence is an older woman with COVID-19, enrolled during active disease. The source material was peripheral blood. This chain's CDR3 is CASSLFGTSGASSTDTQYF. The CDR3 DNA follows: TGTGCCAGCAGCCTATTCGGGACTAGCGGGGCCTCTAGCACAGATACGCAGTATTTT.